The 22 T cell receptor beta chains below all came from one sample that was sequenced in a study of blood T cell repertoires in COVID-19. The protocol was immunoSEQ multiplex PCR, while the TCRdb copy is restricted to in-frame clones and leaves out a portion. The data show roughly 170,000 clones, 70% to 90% seen once. The sequenced material came from peripheral blood. The source is a woman aged 50 to 60 with COVID-19, enrolled during active disease.

The rearrangement joins TRBV3-1 (or the pseudogene TRBV3-2) to TRBJ1-2; TRBD1 agrees at 10 bases. The CDR3 contains 14 residues. CDR1 and CDR2 (germline): LGHDT, YNNKEL (reference sequence). The trim removed 7 bases at V and 8 bases at J, leaving 10 bases unmatched. Here the CDR3 DNA reads TGTGCCAGCATCGGAGACAGGGGGCTGGGGGGCTACACCTTC. The encoded protein is CASIGDRGLGGYTF.

The rearrangement joins TRBV7-6 to TRBJ2-3; D not certain. The CDR3 is 12 amino acids. Germline CDR1 and CDR2: SGHVS and FNYEAQ. Trimming shortened V by 4 bases and J by 2 bases, and 4 bases separated the two germline ends. Here the CDR3 reads CASSSYTDTQYF. The CDR3 DNA sequence: TGTGCCAGCAGCTCGTACACAGATACGCAGTATTTT.

Here the CDR3 DNA reads TGTGCCAGCAGTGAACCCGGTGTCTCCTACGAGCAGTACTTC. This encodes CASSEPGVSYEQYF. The chain joins TRBV2 to TRBJ2-7; D uncertain. Germline V gene sequence: CDR1 SNHLY, CDR2 FYNNEI. Trimming removed 2 bases from V and 0 bases from J, with 8 bases in between. The CDR3 length is 14 residues.

This clone was observed a handful of times. The gene calls are TRBV4-1 and TRBJ2-1, with a tentative D call TRBD2 (6 bases). V lost 4 bases and J lost 2, with 12 bases in between. CDR1 and CDR2 from the germline V gene are MGHRA and YSYEKL. CDR3 length: 15 amino acids. This CDR3 reads CASSLELAPYNEQFF. The CDR3 coding sequence is TGCGCCAGCAGCCTGGAGCTAGCGCCCTACAATGAGCAGTTCTTC.

This chain uses TRBV6-5 with TRBJ1-5; 8 bases line up with TRBD1. The CDR3 is 15 residues long. With V trimmed by 9 bases and J by 2 bases, 9 bases remained unmatched. Per germline, CDR1 MNHEY and CDR2 SVGAGI. The CDR3 DNA sequence: TGTGCCAGTGGGACAGGCGGGCGAGGCAATCAGCCCCAGCATTTT. This encodes CASGTGGRGNQPQHF.

This chain joins TRBV6-2 or TRBV6-3 and TRBJ1-1, with TRBD1 identical over 10 bases. The V and J ends lost 2 bases and 6 bases, in that order; junction bases with no gene match: 9. Germline V gene data show CDR1 as MNHEY and CDR2 as SVGEGT. This CDR3 has 16 residues. The CDR3 loop is CASSYQTGQGVSEAFF. The DNA of the CDR3 is TGTGCCAGCAGTTACCAAACCGGACAGGGGGTCTCTGAAGCTTTCTTT.

The chain couples TRBV6-6 to TRBJ2-2, with D tentatively TRBD2 (6 bases). Trimming cost V 10 bases and J 1 base, with 10 bases left between them. CDR1 MNHNY and CDR2 SVGAGI come from the germline V gene (reference sequence). CDR3 length: 13 amino acids. CDR3 protein: CANAGGNTGELFF. In nucleotides, the CDR3 is TGTGCCAACGCCGGGGGGAACACCGGGGAGCTGTTTTTT.

The rearrangement joins TRBV2 to TRBJ2-3, with 9 bases that match TRBD1. The V gene end was trimmed by 6 bases and the J gene end by 5 bases; junction bases not matched to a gene: 6. This CDR3 spans 14 amino acids. Looked up from germline, CDR1 is SNHLY and CDR2 is FYNNEI. For the CDR3, the DNA is TGTGCCAGCAGGGACAGGGGTGGGGGAGATACGCAGTATTTT. Translation: CASRDRGGGDTQYF.

This chain joins TRBV18 and TRBJ2-5; 7 bases fit TRBD2. V lost 4 bases to trimming and J lost 1 base; unmatched junction nucleotides: 6. Germline loops: CDR1 KGHSH, CDR2 LQKENI. The CDR3 runs to 15 residues. The CDR3 DNA reads TGTGCCAGCTCACTTCTGGGCGGGGGCCAAGAGACCCAGTACTTC. This gives the protein CASSLLGGGQETQYF.

This chain links TRBV30 with TRBJ2-2; possible D gene TRBD2, 5 bases. Germline V CDR1 and CDR2: GTSNPN, SVGIG (reference sequence). The CDR3 runs to 14 residues. V lost 4 bases and J 3 bases, leaving 12 bases between the germline ends. In DNA form, the CDR3 reads TGTGCCTGGAAAGGGTGGGGAGACACCGGGGAGCTGTTTTTT. Translated: CAWKGWGDTGELFF.

The chain combines TRBV18 with TRBJ1-5; D gene ambiguous. The germline V gene encodes CDR1 KGHSH and CDR2 LQKENI. The germline V and J ends were trimmed by 8 bases and 4 bases, with 12 bases remaining between them. The CDR3 has 13 amino acids. The chain's CDR3 is CASAREENQPQHF. The CDR3 DNA is TGTGCCAGCGCCCGGGAAGAAAATCAGCCCCAGCATTTT.

The chain joins TRBV12-5 to TRBJ2-1; 7 nucleotides agree with TRBD1. Trimming removed 1 base from V and 4 bases from J; junction bases left unmatched: 13. The CDR3 totals 18 residues. Germline V gives CDR1 LGHNT, CDR2 FRNRAP. The CDR3 sequence: CASGLGFSGTDVYNEQFF. DNA of the CDR3: TGTGCTAGTGGTTTGGGGTTCTCCGGGACAGATGTTTACAATGAGCAGTTCTTC.

V gene TRBV10-3 combines with J gene TRBJ2-6, with TRBD1 matching over 8 bases. Germline loops: CDR1 ENHRY, CDR2 SYGVKD. With V trimmed by 4 bases and J by 2 bases, 4 bases remained unmatched. The CDR3 contains 16 residues. The CDR3 sequence: CAISGRQGTGANVLTF. In DNA, the CDR3 is TGTGCCATCAGTGGCAGACAGGGGACTGGGGCCAACGTCCTGACTTTC.

This chain links TRBV5-4 with TRBJ2-2, with D possibly matching TRBD1 (6 bases). CDR1 SGHNT and CDR2 YYREEE come from the germline V gene (reference sequence). With 0 bases removed from V and 6 bases from J, the gap between germline ends came to 12 bases. This CDR3 spans 15 amino acids. The CDR3 reads CASSLDAGAAGELFF. DNA for the CDR3: TGTGCCAGCAGCTTGGATGCAGGGGCCGCCGGGGAGCTGTTTTTT.

The V call is TRBV9, the J call TRBJ2-3; D is uncertain. The CDR3 length is 13 residues. Trimming removed 2 bases at V and 2 bases at J, with 6 bases between. Looked up from germline, CDR1 is SGDLS and CDR2 is YYNGEE. CDR3 residues: CASSVAYTDTQYF. CDR3 bases: TGTGCCAGCAGCGTTGCGTACACAGATACGCAGTATTTT.

The gene calls are TRBV10-1 and TRBJ2-1, with TRBD2 matching over 8 bases. Germline V gene data show CDR1 as WNHNN and CDR2 as SYGVQD (reference sequence). The CDR3 consists of 14 residues. V was pared by 6 bases and J by 7 bases, with 8 bases of the junction left unmatched. CDR3 in DNA: TGCGCCAGCAGCGGGGGGGCCTCGGTTAATGAGCAGTTCTTC. This codes for CASSGGASVNEQFF.

The V gene is TRBV30, the J gene TRBJ2-5; D unresolved. CDR3 length: 13 residues. Germline V gene lookup returns CDR1 GTSNPN and CDR2 SVGIG (reference sequence). Trimming removed 5 bases at V and 7 bases at J, with 17 bases between. The DNA of the CDR3 is TGTGCCTGGGCCCAGACCACAACGGGGACCCAGTACTTC. It specifies CAWAQTTTGTQYF.

DNA for the CDR3: TGTGCCAGCATAACAGGGGACTCTGGAAACACCATATATTTT. Its translation is CASITGDSGNTIYF. The rearrangement joins TRBV6-4 to TRBJ1-3, with 7 bases identical to TRBD1. Trimming at V came to 7 bases and at J to 0 bases, leaving 3 bases not matched to a gene. The CDR3 totals 14 residues. Per the germline V gene, CDR1 is MRHNA and CDR2 is SNTAGT.

The chain recombines TRBV29-1 with TRBJ2-5, with D possibly matching TRBD2 (5 bases). This CDR3 has 12 amino acids. V was cut by 3 bases and J by 5 bases, with 10 bases left in between. Germline V gives CDR1 SQVTM, CDR2 ANQGSEA. Written as DNA, the CDR3 is TGCAGCGTTGATAGGTCGGGGGAGACCCAGTACTTC. As protein: CSVDRSGETQYF.

V is TRBV12-3 or TRBV12-4 and J is TRBJ1-2, with TRBD1 as a possible D gene (5 bases). Trimming shortened V by 3 bases and J by 3 bases, and 8 bases separated the two germline ends. The CDR3 totals 13 residues. The CDR3 nucleotides are TGTGCCAGCAGTTTCGGACACGACTATGGCTACACCTTC. Its translation: CASSFGHDYGYTF.

This clone turned up a few times. The rearrangement joins TRBV10-3 to TRBJ2-1; TRBD2 aligns across 7 bases. This CDR3 is built from 16 residues. From germline, CDR1 is ENHRY and CDR2 SYGVKD. V shed 0 bases, J shed 2 bases, and the junction held 4 bases outside the gene matches. In nucleotides, the CDR3 is TGTGCCATCAGTGAGTCCCTAGCGGAAACCTACAATGAGCAGTTCTTC. This codes for CAISESLAETYNEQFF.

The DNA of the CDR3 is TGTGCCAGCAGCTTCCAGGCCTATCTGAGCTCCTACAATGAGCAGTTCTTC. It yields the protein CASSFQAYLSSYNEQFF. The chain is built from TRBV11-2 and TRBJ2-1, with D uncertain. The CDR3 extends over 17 amino acids. From germline, CDR1 is SGHAT and CDR2 FQNNGV. Trimming removed 3 bases from V and 0 bases from J, with 15 bases in between.